Listed below are T cell receptor beta chains from one sample, sequenced in a study of shared clonotypes between healthy human individuals. Assay used: immunoSEQ multiplex PCR; TCRdb lists only in-frame clones, some missing. The table includes under 600,000 clones, 90% to 96% detected once. The specimen sequenced was naive CD4+ T cells sorted from blood. The receptor source for this set is a woman in her thirties in good health. Both conserved end residues are part of each CDR3. A D gene is named only where the DNA matches it firmly. Clone size is stated in some rows and not others, as once, few, many or a class when expanded.

clone_size: NA; j_call: TRBJ2-4; v_call: TRBV5-4; d_call: TRBD2; cdr3_aa: CASSLESGSTNIQYF; cdr3_nt: TGTGCCAGCAGCTTGGAGAGCGGGAGCACAAACATTCAGTACTTC
clone_size: NA; j_call: TRBJ2-5; v_call: TRBV19; d_call: NA; cdr3_aa: CASSEGPGLQETQYF; cdr3_nt: TGTGCCAGTAGCGAGGGTCCGGGACTCCAAGAGACCCAGTACTTC
clone_size: once; j_call: TRBJ2-3; v_call: TRBV7-3; d_call: NA; cdr3_aa: CASSTPTPGRNTQYF; cdr3_nt: TGTGCCAGCAGCACCCCCACCCCCGGGCGGAATACGCAGTATTTT
clone_size: NA; j_call: TRBJ1-3; v_call: TRBV7-8; d_call: NA; cdr3_aa: CASSHRKGNNTIYF; cdr3_nt: TGTGCCAGCAGCCATCGAAAGGGCAACAACACCATATATTTT
clone_size: NA; j_call: TRBJ2-7; v_call: TRBV29-1; d_call: TRBD1; cdr3_aa: CSVQGAWSNEQYF; cdr3_nt: TGCAGCGTACAGGGGGCCTGGTCTAACGAGCAGTACTTC
clone_size: NA; j_call: TRBJ2-1; v_call: TRBV9; d_call: TRBD2; cdr3_aa: CASSVGLANEQFF; cdr3_nt: TGTGCCAGCAGCGTAGGACTAGCCAATGAGCAGTTCTTC
clone_size: NA; j_call: TRBJ1-4; v_call: TRBV5-4; d_call: NA; cdr3_aa: CASRSGGNGGSEKLFF; cdr3_nt: TGTGCCAGCCGCTCCGGGGGCAACGGCGGGAGTGAAAAACTGTTTTTT
clone_size: NA; j_call: TRBJ2-4; v_call: TRBV7-8; d_call: NA; cdr3_aa: CASSLFRVAKNIQYF; cdr3_nt: TGTGCCAGCAGCTTATTCAGGGTGGCCAAAAACATTCAGTACTTC
clone_size: NA; j_call: TRBJ2-5; v_call: TRBV7-2; d_call: NA; cdr3_aa: CASSRRGGSTGETQYF; cdr3_nt: TGTGCCAGCAGCCGAAGGGGCGGGTCGACGGGGGAGACCCAGTACTTC
clone_size: NA; j_call: TRBJ2-7; v_call: TRBV27; d_call: NA; cdr3_aa: CASSLNRANSEQYF; cdr3_nt: TGTGCCAGCAGTTTAAACAGGGCGAACTCCGAGCAGTACTTC
clone_size: NA; j_call: TRBJ1-1; v_call: TRBV19; d_call: TRBD1; cdr3_aa: CASSINVLGQGTEAFF; cdr3_nt: TGTGCCAGTAGTATAAACGTTTTGGGACAGGGAACTGAAGCTTTCTTT
clone_size: NA; j_call: TRBJ2-7; v_call: TRBV7-9; d_call: TRBD2; cdr3_aa: CASATSGSYEQYF; cdr3_nt: TGTGCCAGCGCGACTAGCGGGAGTTACGAGCAGTACTTC
clone_size: NA; j_call: TRBJ1-5; v_call: TRBV28; d_call: NA; cdr3_aa: CASSSWILQGNQPQHF; cdr3_nt: TGTGCCAGCAGTTCGTGGATCCTCCAAGGCAATCAGCCCCAGCATTTT
clone_size: NA; j_call: TRBJ1-1; v_call: TRBV11-3; d_call: TRBD1; cdr3_aa: CASSLGQGRSTEAFF; cdr3_nt: TGTGCCAGCAGCTTAGGACAGGGAAGGAGCACTGAAGCTTTCTTT
clone_size: NA; j_call: TRBJ1-2; v_call: TRBV10-3; d_call: NA; cdr3_aa: CAIKRSPGGPPGYGYTF; cdr3_nt: TGTGCCATAAAGCGGTCGCCGGGGGGCCCCCCTGGCTATGGCTACACCTTC
clone_size: once; j_call: TRBJ1-2; v_call: TRBV27; d_call: NA; cdr3_aa: CASRRAGGYGYTF; cdr3_nt: TGTGCCAGCAGGCGGGCCGGGGGCTATGGCTACACCTTC
clone_size: NA; j_call: TRBJ2-1; v_call: TRBV5-1; d_call: NA; cdr3_aa: CASSAYNEQFF; cdr3_nt: TGCGCCAGCAGCGCTTACAATGAGCAGTTCTTC
clone_size: NA; j_call: TRBJ2-7; v_call: TRBV28; d_call: TRBD1; cdr3_aa: CATSRTGGLYEQYF; cdr3_nt: TGTGCCACCTCAAGGACAGGGGGCTTATACGAGCAGTACTTC
clone_size: NA; j_call: TRBJ2-1; v_call: TRBV7-9; d_call: TRBD2; cdr3_aa: CASSIGTSSYNEQFF; cdr3_nt: TGTGCCAGCAGCATCGGGACTAGTTCCTACAATGAGCAGTTCTTC
clone_size: once; j_call: TRBJ2-7; v_call: TRBV29-1; d_call: NA; cdr3_aa: CSVEGLKGYEQYF; cdr3_nt: TGCAGCGTTGAAGGACTCAAGGGGTACGAGCAGTACTTC
clone_size: NA; j_call: TRBJ2-3; v_call: TRBV2; d_call: NA; cdr3_aa: CASRESSTDTQYF; cdr3_nt: TGTGCCAGCAGGGAGTCGAGCACAGATACGCAGTATTTT
clone_size: NA; j_call: TRBJ2-1; v_call: TRBV5-4; d_call: NA; cdr3_aa: CASSFMSTNEQFF; cdr3_nt: TGTGCCAGCAGCTTCATGTCCACGAATGAGCAGTTCTTC
clone_size: NA; j_call: TRBJ2-7; v_call: TRBV14; d_call: TRBD2; cdr3_aa: CASSQPGLGQSEQYF; cdr3_nt: TGTGCCAGCAGCCAACCGGGACTAGGCCAGTCCGAGCAGTACTTC
clone_size: NA; j_call: TRBJ2-7; v_call: TRBV11-2; d_call: TRBD2; cdr3_aa: CASSLDHQTSGSYEQYF; cdr3_nt: TGTGCCAGCAGCTTAGATCACCAGACTAGCGGCTCCTACGAGCAGTACTTC
clone_size: NA; j_call: TRBJ1-4; v_call: TRBV13; d_call: TRBD1; cdr3_aa: CASSLRDREAEKLFF; cdr3_nt: TGTGCCAGCAGCCTCCGGGACAGGGAGGCTGAAAAACTGTTTTTT
clone_size: NA; j_call: TRBJ2-4; v_call: TRBV6-1; d_call: NA; cdr3_aa: CASSEPGAKNIQYF; cdr3_nt: TGTGCCAGCAGTGAACCCGGAGCCAAAAACATTCAGTACTTC
clone_size: NA; j_call: TRBJ2-7; v_call: TRBV5-4; d_call: NA; cdr3_aa: CAWGGQAYEQYF; cdr3_nt: TGTGCCTGGGGGGGCCAAGCCTACGAGCAGTACTTC
clone_size: NA; j_call: TRBJ2-7; v_call: TRBV10-3; d_call: NA; cdr3_aa: CAIKLMDGSYEQYF; cdr3_nt: TGTGCCATCAAGCTGATGGACGGATCCTACGAGCAGTACTTC
clone_size: NA; j_call: TRBJ1-4; v_call: TRBV28; d_call: NA; cdr3_aa: CASSRGDFSNEKLFF; cdr3_nt: TGTGCCAGCAGCCGTGGGGATTTCTCCAATGAAAAACTGTTTTTT
clone_size: NA; j_call: TRBJ2-7; v_call: TRBV5-3; d_call: TRBD2; cdr3_aa: CARSLGTSGRKTGEQYF; cdr3_nt: TGTGCCAGAAGCTTAGGGACTAGCGGGAGGAAAACGGGGGAGCAGTACTTC
clone_size: NA; j_call: TRBJ2-7; v_call: TRBV29-1; d_call: NA; cdr3_aa: CSVGTEYSSYEQYF; cdr3_nt: TGCAGCGTTGGGACTGAATACAGCTCCTACGAGCAGTACTTC
clone_size: NA; j_call: TRBJ2-7; v_call: TRBV5-1; d_call: NA; cdr3_aa: CASSSRLSSSYEQYF; cdr3_nt: TGCGCCAGCAGCTCCAGGCTGAGTAGCTCCTACGAGCAGTACTTC
clone_size: NA; j_call: TRBJ2-5; v_call: TRBV11-1; d_call: NA; cdr3_aa: CASRNRDGPRETQYF; cdr3_nt: TGTGCCAGCAGAAACAGGGACGGGCCCCGGGAGACCCAGTACTTC
clone_size: NA; j_call: TRBJ2-3; v_call: TRBV6-1; d_call: TRBD2; cdr3_aa: CASGLLAGRGDTQYF; cdr3_nt: TGTGCCAGCGGATTACTGGCGGGGCGGGGGGATACGCAGTATTTT
clone_size: NA; j_call: TRBJ1-1; v_call: TRBV28; d_call: NA; cdr3_aa: CASSLWSGPNTEAFF; cdr3_nt: TGTGCCAGCAGTTTATGGAGCGGGCCGAACACTGAAGCTTTCTTT
clone_size: NA; j_call: TRBJ2-7; v_call: TRBV9; d_call: TRBD2; cdr3_aa: CASSVDFAGGVYEQYF; cdr3_nt: TGTGCCAGCAGCGTAGATTTTGCGGGAGGAGTTTACGAGCAGTACTTC
clone_size: NA; j_call: TRBJ1-2; v_call: TRBV11-2; d_call: TRBD1; cdr3_aa: CASSPATGRIGGYTF; cdr3_nt: TGTGCCAGCAGTCCCGCGACAGGGAGGATCGGTGGCTACACCTTC
clone_size: NA; j_call: TRBJ2-7; v_call: TRBV28; d_call: NA; cdr3_aa: CASNTPPGDYEQYF; cdr3_nt: TGTGCCAGCAATACCCCCCCCGGTGACTACGAGCAGTACTTC
clone_size: once; j_call: TRBJ2-7; v_call: TRBV30; d_call: NA; cdr3_aa: CAWGTSYEQYF; cdr3_nt: TGTGCCTGGGGGACAAGCTACGAGCAGTACTTC
clone_size: NA; j_call: TRBJ2-7; v_call: TRBV5-1; d_call: TRBD2; cdr3_aa: CASSKGLGSYEQYF; cdr3_nt: TGCGCCAGCAGCAAGGGACTAGGGTCCTACGAGCAGTACTTC
clone_size: NA; j_call: TRBJ2-1; v_call: TRBV5-4; d_call: TRBD1; cdr3_aa: CASSLGQTGGLGEQFF; cdr3_nt: TGTGCCAGCAGCTTGGGCCAGACAGGGGGCCTGGGTGAGCAGTTCTTC
clone_size: NA; j_call: TRBJ2-1; v_call: TRBV7-9; d_call: TRBD2; cdr3_aa: CASSFSGRGIANEQFF; cdr3_nt: TGTGCCAGCAGCTTTAGCGGGAGGGGGATCGCGAATGAGCAGTTCTTC
clone_size: NA; j_call: TRBJ2-5; v_call: TRBV5-6; d_call: TRBD2; cdr3_aa: CASSLVAGGSETQYF; cdr3_nt: TGTGCCAGCAGCTTGGTAGCGGGAGGATCTGAGACCCAGTACTTC
clone_size: NA; j_call: TRBJ1-5; v_call: TRBV7-2; d_call: NA; cdr3_aa: CASSVSYSNQPQHF; cdr3_nt: TGTGCCAGCAGCGTCAGCTATAGCAATCAGCCCCAGCATTTT
clone_size: once; j_call: TRBJ1-1; v_call: TRBV2; d_call: NA; cdr3_aa: CASRWQVEAFF; cdr3_nt: TGTGCCAGCAGGTGGCAGGTTGAAGCTTTCTTT
clone_size: NA; j_call: TRBJ2-1; v_call: TRBV28; d_call: NA; cdr3_aa: CASSTPGLEQFF; cdr3_nt: TGTGCCAGCAGTACCCCGGGTCTTGAGCAGTTCTTC
clone_size: NA; j_call: TRBJ2-3; v_call: TRBV29-1; d_call: NA; cdr3_aa: CSVGHRLVDTQYF; cdr3_nt: TGCAGCGTTGGCCACAGACTAGTGGATACGCAGTATTTT
clone_size: once; j_call: TRBJ2-6; v_call: TRBV2; d_call: NA; cdr3_aa: CASVGASRAGANVLTF; cdr3_nt: TGTGCCAGCGTAGGAGCCTCAAGGGCTGGGGCCAACGTCCTGACTTTC
clone_size: NA; j_call: TRBJ2-1; v_call: TRBV7-9; d_call: NA; cdr3_aa: CASSAKVAVGEQFF; cdr3_nt: TGTGCCAGCAGCGCTAAGGTGGCAGTGGGTGAGCAGTTCTTC
clone_size: NA; j_call: TRBJ2-5; v_call: TRBV2; d_call: TRBD2; cdr3_aa: CASSGLAGGETQYF; cdr3_nt: TGTGCCAGCAGTGGACTAGCGGGAGGAGAGACCCAGTACTTC
clone_size: NA; j_call: TRBJ1-4; v_call: TRBV7-2; d_call: TRBD1; cdr3_aa: CASSLGQGGLEKLFF; cdr3_nt: TGTGCCAGCAGCCTTGGCCAGGGGGGTCTAGAAAAACTGTTTTTT
clone_size: NA; j_call: TRBJ2-1; v_call: TRBV4-2; d_call: TRBD2; cdr3_aa: CASSPSSGAPDEQFF; cdr3_nt: TGTGCCAGCAGCCCATCAAGCGGGGCCCCGGATGAGCAGTTCTTC
clone_size: NA; j_call: TRBJ1-1; v_call: TRBV28; d_call: NA; cdr3_aa: CASSLVHLNTEAFF; cdr3_nt: TGTGCCAGCAGTTTAGTACATTTGAACACTGAAGCTTTCTTT
clone_size: NA; j_call: TRBJ1-5; v_call: TRBV5-1; d_call: NA; cdr3_aa: CASSLTGNSNQPQHF; cdr3_nt: TGCGCCAGCAGCTTGACAGGAAATAGCAATCAGCCCCAGCATTTT
clone_size: NA; j_call: TRBJ2-7; v_call: TRBV5-4; d_call: NA; cdr3_aa: CASSWTGAGEYF; cdr3_nt: TGTGCCAGCAGCTGGACCGGCGCTGGAGAGTACTTC